What follows are 3 T cell receptor beta chains derived from one specimen sequenced in a study of immune evolution from preneoplasia to lung adenocarcinoma. Libraries were prepared by immunoSEQ multiplex PCR; TCRdb keeps only in-frame clonotypes and omits some of them. The repertoire holds 4,500 to 5,500 clones, with approximately 72% as singletons. Sequenced: FFPE normal lung tissue adjacent to the tumor. The source of these receptors is a person aged 50-75 years with lung adenocarcinoma.

This clone is medium-sized (0.01 to 0.1%) by share. This chain links TRBV15 with TRBJ2-7; D remains unclear. This CDR3 has 14 residues. The V and J ends lost 1 base and 6 bases respectively, with 13 bases between them. Germline assignment: CDR1 LNHNV and CDR2 YYDKDF (reference sequence). The CDR3 here is CATSRASRPFEQYF. CDR3 nucleotides: TGTGCCACCAGCAGAGCTTCCAGGCCTTTCGAGCAGTACTTC.

J is TRBJ1-2 and V is TRBV29-1; D not certain. Germline V gives CDR1 SQVTM, CDR2 ANQGSEA. The V and J ends lost 1 base and 14 bases respectively, with 5 bases between them. This CDR3 region has 8 residues. CDR3 in amino acids: CSVEVGTF. The CDR3 DNA reads TGCAGCGTTGAAGTGGGTACCTTC. The full variable domain, rest sourced from reference TRBV29-1 and TRBJ1-2, is SAVISQKPSRDICQRGTSLTIQCQVDSQVTMMFWYRQQPGQSLTLIATANQGSEATYESGFVIDKFPISRPNLTFSTLTVSNMSPEDSSIYLCSVEVGTFGSGTRLTVV.

V usage is TRBV19 and J usage is TRBJ2-1, with D possibly being TRBD2 (6 bases). V lost 6 bases, J lost 4 bases, and 13 bases lay in between. The CDR3 length is 14 residues. Germline V gives CDR1 LNHDA, CDR2 SQIVND (reference sequence). This CDR3 reads CASRPGGTYNEQFF. The CDR3 coding sequence is TGTGCCAGTAGGCCCGGCGGGACTTACAATGAGCAGTTCTTC.